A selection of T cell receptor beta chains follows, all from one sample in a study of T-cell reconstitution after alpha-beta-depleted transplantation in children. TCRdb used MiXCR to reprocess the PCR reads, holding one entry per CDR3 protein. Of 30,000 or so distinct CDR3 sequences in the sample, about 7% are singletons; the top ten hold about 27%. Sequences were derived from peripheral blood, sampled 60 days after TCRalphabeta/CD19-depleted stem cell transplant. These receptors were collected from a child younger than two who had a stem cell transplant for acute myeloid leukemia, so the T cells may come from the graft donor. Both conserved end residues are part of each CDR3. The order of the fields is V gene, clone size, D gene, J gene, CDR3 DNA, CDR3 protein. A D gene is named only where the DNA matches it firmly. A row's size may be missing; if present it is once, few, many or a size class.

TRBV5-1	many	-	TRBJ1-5	TGCGCCAGCAGCTTGGAGGGCGGGAATCAGCCCCAGCATTTT	CASSLEGGNQPQHF
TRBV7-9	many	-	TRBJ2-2	TGTGCTAGCCGGATGAGGGAGATCGGCGGGGAGCTGTTTTTT	CASRMREIGGELFF
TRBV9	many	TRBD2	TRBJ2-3	TGTGCCAGCAGCCATAGCGGGGGGGCCCCGTATTTT	CASSHSGGAPYF
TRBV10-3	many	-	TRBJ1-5	TGTGCCATCAGTGAGTCGAAGACAGAGCCCAATCAGCCCCAGCATTTT	CAISESKTEPNQPQHF
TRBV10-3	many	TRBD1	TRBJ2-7	TGTGCCATCAGTGACGGGACAGGCCACTACGAGCAGTACTTC	CAISDGTGHYEQYF
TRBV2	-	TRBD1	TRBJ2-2	TGTGCCAGCAGGGACAGGGACGTCGCCGGGGAGCTGTTTTTT	CASRDRDVAGELFF
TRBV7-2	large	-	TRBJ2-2	TGTGCCAGCAGCTACGGGGTACACACCGGGGAGCTGTTTTTT	CASSYGVHTGELFF
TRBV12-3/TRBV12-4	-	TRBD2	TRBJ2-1	TGTGCCTTCAGCCCTGGACTAGCGGGAGGGCCAAGGTACAATGAGCAGTTCTTC	CAFSPGLAGGPRYNEQFF
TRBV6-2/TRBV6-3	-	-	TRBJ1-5	TGTGCCAGCAGTTACATGGCTGGGGGCCAGGGTCAGCCCCAGCATTTT	CASSYMAGGQGQPQHF
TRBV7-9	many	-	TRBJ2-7	TGTGCCAGCCAGGGTGACTACGAGCAGTACTTC	CASQGDYEQYF
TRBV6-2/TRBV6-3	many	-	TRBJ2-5	TGTGCCAGCGGGCCGAAGACCCAGTACTTC	CASGPKTQYF
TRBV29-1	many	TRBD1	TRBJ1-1	TGCAGCGTTGTCCGGGACAGGGGGCCCTTAAGGACTGAAGCTTTCTTT	CSVVRDRGPLRTEAFF
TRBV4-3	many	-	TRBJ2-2	TGCGCCAGCAGCCAAGGAGGTCAGGGTCTCACCGGGGAGCTGTTTTTT	CASSQGGQGLTGELFF
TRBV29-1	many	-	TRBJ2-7	TGCAGCGTTGCGTGGACCGAGCATAGCGAGCAGTACTTC	CSVAWTEHSEQYF
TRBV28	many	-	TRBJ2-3	TGTGCCAGCAGTTTATTTAGTACTACTAGCGGACAGGCAGATACGCAGTATTTT	CASSLFSTTSGQADTQYF
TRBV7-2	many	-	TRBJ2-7	TGTGCCAGCAGCGCGGGACAGACCTACGAGCAGTACTTC	CASSAGQTYEQYF
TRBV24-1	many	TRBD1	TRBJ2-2	TGTGCCACCAGTGACCTTCCTGCGTACAGGGGGAACACCGGGGAGCTGTTTTTT	CATSDLPAYRGNTGELFF
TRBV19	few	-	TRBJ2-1	TGTGCCAGTAGTATAGACAGGACTTCATACAATGAGCAGTTCTTC	CASSIDRTSYNEQFF
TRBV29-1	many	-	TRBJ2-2	TGCAGCGTTGAGGGAGGGGGGAAACCCACCGGGGAGCTGTTTTTT	CSVEGGGKPTGELFF
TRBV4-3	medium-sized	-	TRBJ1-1	TGCGCCAGCAGCCAAGATTGGCTGAACACTGAAGCTTTCTTT	CASSQDWLNTEAFF
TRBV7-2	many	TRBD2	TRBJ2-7	TGTGCCAGCAGCGTGACTAGCGGGAGGTCCTACGAGCAGTACTTC	CASSVTSGRSYEQYF
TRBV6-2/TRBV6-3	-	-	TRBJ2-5	TGTGCCAGCAGACCCCGGACTTACCAAGAGACCCAGTACTTC	CASRPRTYQETQYF
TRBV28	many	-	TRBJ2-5	TGTGCCAGCAGTCCCCTGGGACGAGAAGAGACCCAGTACTTC	CASSPLGREETQYF
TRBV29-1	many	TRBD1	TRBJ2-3	TGCAGCGTTGAATCCTGGACAGGGGGAGCAGATACGCAGTATTTT	CSVESWTGGADTQYF
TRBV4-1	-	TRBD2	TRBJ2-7	TGCGCCAGCAGCCAAGGTTGGGCGGGAGGGCCCTACGAGCAGTACTTC	CASSQGWAGGPYEQYF
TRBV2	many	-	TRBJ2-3	TGTGCCAGCAGCCAGCGTCTCCCCGTCCGGGATACGCAGTATTTT	CASSQRLPVRDTQYF
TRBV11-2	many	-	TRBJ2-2	TGTGCCAGCAGCTTATCCCTCGGACTACTCACCGGGGAGCTGTTTTTT	CASSLSLGLLTGELFF
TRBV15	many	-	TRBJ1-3	TGTGCCACCAGCAGCTCTGGAAACACCATATATTTT	CATSSSGNTIYF
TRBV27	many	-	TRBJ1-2	TGTGCCAGCAGTTTACGCGGGACCTATGGCTACACCTTC	CASSLRGTYGYTF
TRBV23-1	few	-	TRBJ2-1	TGCGCCAGCGGGCCGGGGACAAACAATGAGCAGTTCTTC	CASGPGTNNEQFF
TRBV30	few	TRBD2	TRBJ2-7	TGTGCCTGGCTCTCCGGGACTAGCGGCTACGAGCAGTACTTC	CAWLSGTSGYEQYF
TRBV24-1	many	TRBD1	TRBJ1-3	TGTGCCACCAGAGGGACAGGGAGTGGAAACACCATATATTTT	CATRGTGSGNTIYF
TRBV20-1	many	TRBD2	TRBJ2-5	TGCAGTGCTAGGACTAGCCAGAGGGAGACCCAGTACTTC	CSARTSQRETQYF
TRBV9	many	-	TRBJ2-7	TGTGCCAGCAGCCTAGGGCAGGAGCAGTACTTC	CASSLGQEQYF
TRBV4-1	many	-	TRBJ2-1	TGCGCCAGCAGCCAAGAAGGTAGCGGCTGGTCCTACAATGAGCAGTTCTTC	CASSQEGSGWSYNEQFF
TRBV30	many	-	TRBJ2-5	TGTGCCTGGAGTGTTTTCCAAGAGACCCAGTACTTC	CAWSVFQETQYF